This TCR beta chain was obtained from a study of T cell responses to AZD1222 COVID-19 vaccine. General study results and limits: Most donors were white British, females outnumbered males, and clonal diversity was possibly underestimated. The study identified only a handful of AZD1222 recipients as seropositive at baseline. Spike regions recognized by vaccine-associated CD4 TCRs spanned the protein, led by 160-218 and 743-854. None of the repertoires were sampled until the peak T cell response had passed.

The protocol was immunoSEQ multiplex PCR, while the TCRdb copy is restricted to in-frame clones and leaves out a portion. This sample has about 99,000 clones, with 70% to 90% found just once. About this clone: Antigen: not known.

CDR1 is SGHTA and CDR2 is FQGTGA in the germline V gene. The CDR3 length is 17 residues. The V gene end was trimmed by 6 bases and the J gene end by 0 bases; junction bases not matched to a gene: 10. The V gene is TRBV7-3, the J gene TRBJ2-3; TRBD2 aligns across 9 bases. The origin of this receptor is an adult in good health. This specimen was peripheral blood, taken on day 0 of AZD1222 vaccination. The CDR3 protein is CASSLRAGGPSTDTQYF. DNA of the CDR3: TGTGCCAGCAGTCTCCGGGCGGGAGGGCCTAGCACAGATACGCAGTATTTT.